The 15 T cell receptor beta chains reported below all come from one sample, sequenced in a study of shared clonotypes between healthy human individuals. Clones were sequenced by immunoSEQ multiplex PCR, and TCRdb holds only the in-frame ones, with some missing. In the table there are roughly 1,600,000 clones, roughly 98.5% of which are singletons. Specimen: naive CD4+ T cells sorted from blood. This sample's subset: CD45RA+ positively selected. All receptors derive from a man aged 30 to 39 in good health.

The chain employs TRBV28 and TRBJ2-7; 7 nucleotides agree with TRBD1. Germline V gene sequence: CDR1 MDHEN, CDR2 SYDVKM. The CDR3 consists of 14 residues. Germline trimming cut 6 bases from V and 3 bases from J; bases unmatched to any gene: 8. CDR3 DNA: TGTGCCAGCAGCATGACAGGGCCAATCTACGAGCAGTACTTC. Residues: CASSMTGPIYEQYF.

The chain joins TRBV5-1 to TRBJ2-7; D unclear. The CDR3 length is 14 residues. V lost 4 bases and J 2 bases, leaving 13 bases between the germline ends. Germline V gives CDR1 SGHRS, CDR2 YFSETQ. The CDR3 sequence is CASSGVVDPYEQYF. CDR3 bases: TGCGCCAGCAGCGGGGTAGTAGACCCCTACGAGCAGTACTTC. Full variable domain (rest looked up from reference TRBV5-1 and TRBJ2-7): KAGVTQTPRYLIKTRGQQVTLSCSPISGHRSVSWYQQTPGQGLQFLFEYFSETQRNKGNFPGRFSGRQFSNSRSEMNVSTLELGDSALYLCASSGVVDPYEQYFGPGTRLTVT.

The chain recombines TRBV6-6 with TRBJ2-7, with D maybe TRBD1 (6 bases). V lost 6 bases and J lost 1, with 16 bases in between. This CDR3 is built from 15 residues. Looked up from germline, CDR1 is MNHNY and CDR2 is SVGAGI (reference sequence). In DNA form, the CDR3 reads TGTGCCAGCAGCCTCCCTGGAACAGGGTCCTACGAGCAGTACTTC. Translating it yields CASSLPGTGSYEQYF.

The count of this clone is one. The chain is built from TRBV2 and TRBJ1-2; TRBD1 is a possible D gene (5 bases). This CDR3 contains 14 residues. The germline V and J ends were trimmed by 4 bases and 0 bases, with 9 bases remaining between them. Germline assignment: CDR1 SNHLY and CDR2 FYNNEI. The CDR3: CASSGQLANYGYTF. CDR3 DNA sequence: TGTGCCAGCAGTGGACAGCTCGCTAACTATGGCTACACCTTC.

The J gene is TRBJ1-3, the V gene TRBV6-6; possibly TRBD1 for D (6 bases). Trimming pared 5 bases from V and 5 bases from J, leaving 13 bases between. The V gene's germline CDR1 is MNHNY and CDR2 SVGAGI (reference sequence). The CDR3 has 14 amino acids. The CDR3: CASSRGQTRNTIYF. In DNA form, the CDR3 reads TGTGCCAGCAGTCGCGGACAGACGCGAAACACCATATATTTT.

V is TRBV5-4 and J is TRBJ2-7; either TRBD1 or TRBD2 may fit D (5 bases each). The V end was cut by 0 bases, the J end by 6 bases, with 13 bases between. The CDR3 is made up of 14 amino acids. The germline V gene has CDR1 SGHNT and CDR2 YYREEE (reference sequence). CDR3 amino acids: CASSLDGGGGEQYF. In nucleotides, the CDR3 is TGTGCCAGCAGCTTGGATGGAGGTGGGGGCGAGCAGTACTTC. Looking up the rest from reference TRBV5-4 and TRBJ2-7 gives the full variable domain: ETGVTQSPTHLIKTRGQQVTLRCSSQSGHNTVSWYQQALGQGPQFIFQYYREEENGRGNFPPRFSGLQFPNYSSELNVNALELDDSALYLCASSLDGGGGEQYFGPGTRLTVT.

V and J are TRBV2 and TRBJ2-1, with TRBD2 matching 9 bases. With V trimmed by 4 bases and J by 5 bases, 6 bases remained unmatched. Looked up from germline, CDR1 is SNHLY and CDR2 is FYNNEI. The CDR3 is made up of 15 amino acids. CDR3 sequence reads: CASSARLAGNNEQFF. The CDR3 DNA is TGTGCCAGCAGTGCGCGGCTAGCGGGAAACAATGAGCAGTTCTTC. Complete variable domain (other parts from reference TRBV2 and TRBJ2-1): EPEVTQTPSHQVTQMGQEVILRCVPISNHLYFYWYRQILGQKVEFLVSFYNNEISEKSEIFDDQFSVERPDGSNFTLKIRSTKLEDSAMYFCASSARLAGNNEQFFGPGTRLTVL.

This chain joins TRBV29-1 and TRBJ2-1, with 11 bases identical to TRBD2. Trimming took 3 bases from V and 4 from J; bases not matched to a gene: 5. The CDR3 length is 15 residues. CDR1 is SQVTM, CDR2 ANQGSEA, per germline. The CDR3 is CSVEPSGRFYNEQFF. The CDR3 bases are TGCAGCGTTGAGCCTAGCGGGAGGTTTTACAATGAGCAGTTCTTC.

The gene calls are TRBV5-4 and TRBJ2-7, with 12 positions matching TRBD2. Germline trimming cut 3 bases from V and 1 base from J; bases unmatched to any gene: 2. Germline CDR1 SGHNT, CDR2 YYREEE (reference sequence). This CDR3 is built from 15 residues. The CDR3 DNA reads TGTGCCAGCAGCTGGGGACTAGCGGGTTCCTACGAGCAGTACTTC. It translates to CASSWGLAGSYEQYF.

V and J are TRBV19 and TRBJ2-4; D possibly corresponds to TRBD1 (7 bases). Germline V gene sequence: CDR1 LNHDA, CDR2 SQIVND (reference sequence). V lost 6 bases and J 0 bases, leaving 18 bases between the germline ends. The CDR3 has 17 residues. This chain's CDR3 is CASRTTAGQTAKNIQYF. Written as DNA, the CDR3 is TGTGCCAGTAGAACGACGGCGGGACAGACAGCCAAAAACATTCAGTACTTC.

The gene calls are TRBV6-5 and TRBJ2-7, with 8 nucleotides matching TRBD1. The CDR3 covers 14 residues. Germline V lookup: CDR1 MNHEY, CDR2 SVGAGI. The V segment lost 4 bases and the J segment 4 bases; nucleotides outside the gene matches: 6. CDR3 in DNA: TGTGCCAGCAGTTCCCGGACAGGGTGGTACGAGCAGTACTTC. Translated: CASSSRTGWYEQYF.

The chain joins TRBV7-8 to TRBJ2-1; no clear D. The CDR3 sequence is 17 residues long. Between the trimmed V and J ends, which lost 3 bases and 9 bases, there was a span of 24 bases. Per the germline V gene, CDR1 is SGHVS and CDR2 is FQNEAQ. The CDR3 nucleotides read TGTGCCAGCAGCTTCGTCAGCCTCGGGCCCTCAAAAACTGAGCAGTTCTTC. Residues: CASSFVSLGPSKTEQFF.

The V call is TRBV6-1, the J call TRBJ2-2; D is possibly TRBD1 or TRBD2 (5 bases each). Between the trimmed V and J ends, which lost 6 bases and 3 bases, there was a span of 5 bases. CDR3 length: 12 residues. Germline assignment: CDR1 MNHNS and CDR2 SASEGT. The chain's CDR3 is CASRGDTGELFF. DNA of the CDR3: TGTGCCAGCAGGGGGGACACCGGGGAGCTGTTTTTT.

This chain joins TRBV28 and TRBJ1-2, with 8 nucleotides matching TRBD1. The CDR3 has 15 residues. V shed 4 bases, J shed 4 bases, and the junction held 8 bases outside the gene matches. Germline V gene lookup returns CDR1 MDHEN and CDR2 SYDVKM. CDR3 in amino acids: CASSYPGTGVYGYTF. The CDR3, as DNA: TGTGCCAGCAGTTACCCCGGGACAGGAGTCTATGGCTACACCTTC.

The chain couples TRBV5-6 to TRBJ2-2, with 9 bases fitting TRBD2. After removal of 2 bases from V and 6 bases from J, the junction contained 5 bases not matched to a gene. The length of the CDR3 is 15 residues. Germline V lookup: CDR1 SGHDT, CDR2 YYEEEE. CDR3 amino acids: CASSFLAGVSGELFF. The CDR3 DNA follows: TGTGCCAGCAGCTTTTTAGCGGGAGTCTCCGGGGAGCTGTTTTTT.